This T cell receptor beta chain was found in a study of T cell changes during pregnancy in multiple sclerosis. The J segment lost 3 bases and the V segment lost 5 bases, leaving 8 bases of the junction unmatched. The CDR3 covers 14 residues. CDR1 and CDR2 (germline): SGHRS, YFSETQ. Method: immunoSEQ multiplex PCR; TCRdb's copy keeps in-frame clones and lacks some. This sample has 45,000 to 55,000 clones, with approximately 90% found just once. V and J are TRBV5-1 and TRBJ2-7, with TRBD1 identical over 7 bases. This receptor was identified in a female donor with multiple sclerosis, enrolled in a pregnancy study. Sequenced here: peripheral blood, sampled in the first trimester of pregnancy. In DNA, the CDR3 is TGCGCCAGCAGGGTAGGGGGCGGACGCTACGAGCAGTACTTC. It translates to CASRVGGGRYEQYF. Filled out from reference TRBV5-1 and TRBJ2-7, the complete variable domain reads KAGVTQTPRYLIKTRGQQVTLSCSPISGHRSVSWYQQTPGQGLQFLFEYFSETQRNKGNFPGRFSGRQFSNSRSEMNVSTLELGDSALYLCASRVGGGRYEQYFGPGTRLTVT.